This passage covers 13 T cell receptor beta chains from one sample sequenced in a study of post-analysis software for immune sequencing data. For these TCRs, the target antigens are not known. Whole-study results and caveats: Patients had higher frequencies than controls of roughly 5 TRBV segments, including TRBV5-6, TRBV5-1 and TRBV20-1.

Unique molecular identifiers tagged the TCR beta cDNA libraries. Via MiXCR, TCRdb re-called the PCR reads, giving one row per CDR3 protein. Among a few hundred thousand distinct CDR3 sequences listed, approximately 45% were seen once. The specimen sequenced was blood. All receptors come from a girl aged 10 to 17 with multiple sclerosis.

This clonotype was counted a few times. The V gene is TRBV20-1, the J gene TRBJ2-1; D is perhaps TRBD1 or TRBD2 (6 bases each). V lost 1 base, J lost 8 bases, and 15 bases lay in between. Germline V CDR1 and CDR2: DFQATT, SNEGSKA (reference sequence). This CDR3 region has 14 residues. As DNA, the CDR3 is TGCAGTGCTAGAGTGGGGGGCAGTGAAGATGAGCAGTTCTTC. It specifies CSARVGGSEDEQFF.

The genes are TRBV15 and TRBJ2-1; TRBD2 agrees at 8 bases. The assigned J gene may be wrong: the sequence end matches TRBJ2-7 better. Per germline, CDR1 LNHNV and CDR2 YYDKDF (reference sequence). The CDR3 length is 14 residues. As DNA, the CDR3 is TGTGCCACGTTTAGCGGGACTTGGCCGGACGAGCAGTACTTC. The encoded protein is CATFSGTWPDEQYF.

Comment on this clonotype: A much larger clone is a single base away; this may be a read error. The gene calls are TRBV29-1 and TRBJ2-7; possibly TRBD1 for D (7 bases). Trimming left V 6 bases short and J 1 base short, with 16 bases between. CDR1 is SQVTM, CDR2 ANQGSEA, per germline. The CDR3 loop spans 14 amino acids. The CDR3 region is CSVLGRGESYEQYF. CDR3 DNA: TGCAGCGTCCTGGGCAGGGGGGAGTCCTACGAGCAGTACTTC.

The chain recombines TRBV20-1 with TRBJ2-4, with 7 bases that match TRBD2. Losses at the gene ends were 8 bases for V and 0 bases for J; bases not matched to a gene: 4. The CDR3 is 13 residues long. Per the germline V gene, CDR1 is DFQATT and CDR2 is SNEGSKA (reference sequence). This CDR3 is CSLAVLAKNIQYF. The CDR3 DNA follows: TGCAGTCTAGCGGTACTAGCCAAAAACATTCAGTACTTC.

This clonotype was seen a handful of times. CDR3 region: CASTTGKPDTQYF. The CDR3 DNA reads TGTGCCAGCACCACAGGAAAACCAGATACGCAGTATTTT. The rearrangement uses TRBV6-5 and TRBJ2-3, with a weak D call TRBD1 (5 bases). V lost 7 bases to trimming and J lost 4 bases, with 12 bases between them. Germline CDR1 is MNHEY and CDR2 is SVGAGI. CDR3 size: 13 residues.

This clonotype was seen a handful of times. The J gene is TRBJ2-7, the V gene TRBV5-1; possible D gene TRBD2, 6 bases. The ends were cut back, 2 bases at V and 3 bases at J, with 12 bases in the middle. The CDR3 extends over 14 amino acids. CDR1 and CDR2 from the germline V gene are SGHRS and YFSETQ. CDR3 residues: CASSFMAGSYEQYF. The CDR3 DNA follows: TGCGCCAGCAGCTTTATGGCGGGAAGCTACGAGCAGTACTTC. Combining the CDR3 with reference TRBV5-1 and TRBJ2-7 gives the whole variable domain KAGVTQTPRYLIKTRGQQVTLSCSPISGHRSVSWYQQTPGQGLQFLFEYFSETQRNKGNFPGRFSGRQFSNSRSEMNVSTLELGDSALYLCASSFMAGSYEQYFGPGTRLTVT.

CDR3 region: CATSDPGLSGGGEDEQFF. The CDR3 DNA reads as TGTGCCACCAGTGACCCAGGCCTATCAGGGGGCGGCGAGGATGAGCAGTTCTTC. This chain links TRBV24-1 with TRBJ2-1; 8 bases match TRBD1. The CDR3 runs 18 residues. From germline, CDR1 is KGHDR and CDR2 SFDVKD. The J segment lost 8 bases and the V segment lost 4 bases, leaving 18 bases of the junction unmatched.

V is TRBV9 and J is TRBJ2-3; D perhaps matches TRBD2 (5 bases). Trimming stripped 8 bases from V and 3 bases from J, with 19 bases between. CDR1 is SGDLS, CDR2 YYNGEE, per germline. The CDR3 totals 15 residues. CDR3 DNA sequence: TGTGCCAGTGCCCTCAGAGGGAGTGAGACAGATACGCAGTATTTT. It yields the protein CASALRGSETDTQYF.

The chain links TRBV4-1 to TRBJ2-1, with D possibly TRBD1 on 5 matching bases. The germline V gene encodes CDR1 MGHRA and CDR2 YSYEKL. The CDR3 extends over 15 amino acids. V was clipped by 4 bases and J by 7 bases, with 17 bases between them. The CDR3 DNA sequence: TGCGCCAGCAGCCCTCTATCCGGCAGGGCGAATGAGCAGTTCTTC. Translated: CASSPLSGRANEQFF.

The V and J genes are TRBV7-4 and TRBJ1-5; D gene unclear. The V end was cut by 5 bases, the J end by 9 bases, with 11 bases between. The CDR3 extends over 12 amino acids. Germline CDR1 SGHVT, CDR2 SQSDAQ. CDR3 in DNA: TGTGCCAGCAGCCGTCAAATAAGGCCCCAGCATTTT. Translated: CASSRQIRPQHF.

The CDR3, as DNA: TGCGCCAGCAGCTTCGCCGGGACAGGGGGGGACGAGCAGTACTTC. Translated, it gives CASSFAGTGGDEQYF. This chain links TRBV5-1 with TRBJ2-7; TRBD1 matches 11 bases. The V gene's germline CDR1 is SGHRS and CDR2 YFSETQ. J gave up 5 bases and V 2 bases, and 6 bases lay outside the gene matches. This CDR3 region has 15 residues.

The V call is TRBV25-1, the J call TRBJ2-1; 10 bases map to TRBD1. V shed 7 bases, J shed 3 bases, and the junction held 15 bases outside the gene matches. Germline V gene sequence: CDR1 MGHDK, CDR2 SYGVNS. The CDR3 extends over 18 amino acids. The DNA of the CDR3 is TGTGCCAGCACCAAAAAGGGAGGAGGGACAGGGGTCTACAATGAGCAGTTCTTC. This codes for CASTKKGGGTGVYNEQFF.

The sample holds a few counts of this clonotype. The chain is built from TRBV2 and TRBJ2-3; D gene ambiguous. The V gene's germline CDR1 is SNHLY and CDR2 FYNNEI. The CDR3 extends over 13 amino acids. V lost 6 bases, J lost 1 base, and 8 bases lay in between. The CDR3 is CASRPPGTDTQYF. The CDR3 bases are TGTGCCAGCAGGCCTCCGGGCACAGATACGCAGTATTTT.